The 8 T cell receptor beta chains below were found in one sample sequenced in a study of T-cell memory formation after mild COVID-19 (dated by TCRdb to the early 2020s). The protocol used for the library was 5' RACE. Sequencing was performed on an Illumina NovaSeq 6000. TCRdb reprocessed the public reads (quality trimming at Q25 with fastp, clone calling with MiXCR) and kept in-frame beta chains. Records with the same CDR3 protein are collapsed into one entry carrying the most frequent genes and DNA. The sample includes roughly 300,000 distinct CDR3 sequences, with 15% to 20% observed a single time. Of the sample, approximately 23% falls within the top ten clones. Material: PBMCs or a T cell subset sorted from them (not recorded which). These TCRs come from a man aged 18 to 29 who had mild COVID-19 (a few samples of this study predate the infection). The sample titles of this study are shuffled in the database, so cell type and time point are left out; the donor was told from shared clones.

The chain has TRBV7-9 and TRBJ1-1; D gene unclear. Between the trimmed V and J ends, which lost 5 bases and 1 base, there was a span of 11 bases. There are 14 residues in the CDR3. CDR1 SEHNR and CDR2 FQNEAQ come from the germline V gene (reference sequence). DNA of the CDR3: TGTGCCAGCAGCATATCCACGGGGAACACTGAAGCTTTCTTT. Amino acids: CASSISTGNTEAFF.

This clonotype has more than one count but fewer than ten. This CDR3 reads CASSRDANNQPQHF. CDR3 coding DNA: TGTGCCAGCAGCCGGGACGCAAACAATCAGCCCCAGCATTTT. The rearrangement uses TRBV3-1 and TRBJ1-5; D is possibly TRBD1 (5 bases). Germline assignment: CDR1 LGHDT and CDR2 YNNKEL (reference sequence). The ends were cut back, 4 bases at V and 3 bases at J, with 10 bases in the middle. The CDR3 spans 14 residues. The entire variable domain, with the rest obtained from reference TRBV3-1 and TRBJ1-5, is as follows: DTAVSQTPKYLVTQMGNDKSIKCEQNLGHDTMYWYKQDSKKFLKIMFSYNNKELIINETVPNRFSPKSPDKAHLNLHINSLELGDSAVYFCASSRDANNQPQHFGDGTRLSIL.

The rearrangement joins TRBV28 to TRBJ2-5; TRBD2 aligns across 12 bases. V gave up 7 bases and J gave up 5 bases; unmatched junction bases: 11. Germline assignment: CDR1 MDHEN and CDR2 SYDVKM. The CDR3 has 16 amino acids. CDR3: CASTLGLAGPRETQYF. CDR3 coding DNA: TGTGCCAGCACCCTCGGACTAGCGGGGCCCCGGGAGACCCAGTACTTC.

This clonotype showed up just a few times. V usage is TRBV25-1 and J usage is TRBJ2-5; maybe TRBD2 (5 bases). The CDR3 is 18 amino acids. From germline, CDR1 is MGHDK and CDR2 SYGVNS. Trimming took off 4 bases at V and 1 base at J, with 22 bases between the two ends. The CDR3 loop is CASSANPLERGPQETQYF. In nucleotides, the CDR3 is TGTGCCAGCAGTGCCAACCCTCTAGAACGGGGTCCCCAAGAGACCCAGTACTTC. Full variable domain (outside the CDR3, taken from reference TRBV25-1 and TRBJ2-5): EADIYQTPRYLVIGTGKKITLECSQTMGHDKMYWYQQDPGMELHLIHYSYGVNSTEKGDLSSESTVSRIRTEHFPLTLESARPSHTSQYLCASSANPLERGPQETQYFGPGTRLLVL.

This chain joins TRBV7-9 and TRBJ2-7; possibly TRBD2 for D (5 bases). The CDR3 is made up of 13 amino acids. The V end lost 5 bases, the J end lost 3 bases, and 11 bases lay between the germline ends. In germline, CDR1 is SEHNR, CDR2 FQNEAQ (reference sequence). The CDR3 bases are TGTGCCAGCAGCCCCGGGAACGGCTACGAGCAGTACTTC. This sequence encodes CASSPGNGYEQYF.

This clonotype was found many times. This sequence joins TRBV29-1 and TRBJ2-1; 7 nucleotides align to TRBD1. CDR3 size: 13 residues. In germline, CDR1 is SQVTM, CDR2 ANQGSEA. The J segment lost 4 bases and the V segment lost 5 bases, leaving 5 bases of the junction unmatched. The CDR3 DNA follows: TGCAGCGTTCCCGGGACAGCTTACAATGAGCAGTTCTTC. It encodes CSVPGTAYNEQFF.

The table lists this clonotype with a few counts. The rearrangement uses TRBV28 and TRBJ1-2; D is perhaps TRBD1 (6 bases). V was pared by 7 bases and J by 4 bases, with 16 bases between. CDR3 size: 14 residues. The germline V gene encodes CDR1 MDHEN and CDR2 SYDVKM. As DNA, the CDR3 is TGTGCCAGCACCGCATCAGGGGCAATCTATGGCTACACCTTC. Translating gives CASTASGAIYGYTF.

The chain's CDR3 is CASSERLLFGQPQHF. For the CDR3, the DNA is TGCGCCAGCAGTGAAAGGCTCCTCTTTGGACAGCCCCAGCATTTT. V and J are TRBV10-1 and TRBJ1-5, with D uncertain. Trimming pared 3 bases from V and 7 bases from J, leaving 16 bases between. In germline, CDR1 is WNHNN, CDR2 SYGVQD (reference sequence). CDR3 length: 15 amino acids.